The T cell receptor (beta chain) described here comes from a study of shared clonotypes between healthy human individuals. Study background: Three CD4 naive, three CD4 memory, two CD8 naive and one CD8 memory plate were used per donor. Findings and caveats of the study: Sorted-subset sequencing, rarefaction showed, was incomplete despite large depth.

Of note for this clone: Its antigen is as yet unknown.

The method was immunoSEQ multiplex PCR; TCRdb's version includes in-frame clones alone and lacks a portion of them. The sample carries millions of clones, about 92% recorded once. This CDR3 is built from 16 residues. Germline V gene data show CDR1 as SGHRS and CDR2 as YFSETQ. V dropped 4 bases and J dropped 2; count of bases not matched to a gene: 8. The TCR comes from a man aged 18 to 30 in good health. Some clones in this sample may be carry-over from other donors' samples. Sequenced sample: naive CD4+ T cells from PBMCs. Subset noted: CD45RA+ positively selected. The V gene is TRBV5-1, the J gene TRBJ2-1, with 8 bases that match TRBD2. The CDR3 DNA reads TGCGCCAGCAGCGGATTAGCGGGATCCCCCTACAATGAGCAGTTCTTC. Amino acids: CASSGLAGSPYNEQFF.